This entry lists 7 T cell receptor beta chains sequenced from one sample in a study of blood T cell repertoires in COVID-19. The protocol was immunoSEQ multiplex PCR, while the TCRdb copy is restricted to in-frame clones and leaves out a portion. The top ten hold around a quarter of the sample, which has roughly 170,000 clones, about 87% seen once. The sample taken for sequencing was peripheral blood. The receptors were sampled from a man aged 60 to 75 with acute or convalescent COVID-19.

This chain links TRBV28 with TRBJ2-5; D is perhaps TRBD2 (5 bases). The V and J ends lost 3 bases and 2 bases respectively, with 13 bases between them. Per germline, CDR1 MDHEN and CDR2 SYDVKM. The CDR3 has 15 residues. The CDR3 coding sequence is TGTGCCAGCAGTTTCCCCCTCTCGGGGCAAGAGACCCAGTACTTC. Its protein product is CASSFPLSGQETQYF.

V is TRBV3-1 (or the pseudogene TRBV3-2) and J is TRBJ2-5, with a possible D match to TRBD2 (5 bases). Between the trimmed V and J ends, which lost 1 base and 2 bases, there was a span of 11 bases. Germline V gene lookup returns CDR1 LGHDT and CDR2 YNNKEL (reference sequence). The CDR3 totals 15 residues. The DNA for the CDR3 is TGTGCCAGCAGCCAAGCGGGCGGAGGACAAGAGACCCAGTACTTC. Its translation is CASSQAGGGQETQYF.

V and J are TRBV5-1 and TRBJ1-2; 8 bases fit TRBD1. Trimming removed 3 bases from V and 1 base from J; junction bases left unmatched: 8. The CDR3 runs to 16 residues. Germline CDR1 SGHRS, CDR2 YFSETQ. The CDR3 sequence: CASSSRDRRSNYGYTF. CDR3 coding DNA: TGCGCCAGCAGCTCCCGGGACAGGAGGAGTAACTATGGCTACACCTTC.

This chain uses TRBV7-2 with TRBJ1-2; D is possibly TRBD1 (5 bases). Germline V CDR1 and CDR2: SGHTA, FQGNSA. CDR3 length equals 14 residues. The V end was cut by 5 bases, the J end by 4 bases, with 14 bases between. This CDR3 is CASSVGGGTYGYTF. The CDR3 DNA sequence: TGTGCCAGCAGCGTCGGGGGGGGGACCTATGGCTACACCTTC.

This clone has just a few counts. The chain combines TRBV7-4 with TRBJ1-3; 8 positions agree with TRBD1. The CDR3 consists of 18 residues. The germline CDR1 and CDR2 sequences are SGHVT and SQSDAQ. V gave up 2 bases and J gave up 0 bases; unmatched junction bases: 9. The CDR3 loop reads CASSLIPAGGSSGNTIYF. CDR3 in DNA: TGTGCCAGCAGCTTAATCCCTGCAGGGGGCAGCTCTGGAAACACCATATATTTT.

The V gene is TRBV15, the J gene TRBJ1-5; no firm D call. The CDR3 has 15 residues. Germline V lookup: CDR1 LNHNV, CDR2 YYDKDF (reference sequence). The germline V and J ends were trimmed by 1 base and 0 bases, with 7 bases remaining between them. CDR3 in DNA: TGTGCCACCAGCAGAGGAACACCTAGCAATCAGCCCCAGCATTTT. Protein product: CATSRGTPSNQPQHF.

A note on this clone: The junction differs from germline at one of its ends, possibly a read error. The J gene is TRBJ1-1, the V gene TRBV7-9; maybe TRBD1 (5 bases). The germline CDR1 and CDR2 sequences are SEHNR and FQNEAQ (reference sequence). There are 15 residues in the CDR3. The CDR3 reads CVSSSRTLVNTEAFF. The DNA of the CDR3 is TGTGTCAGCAGCTCAAGGACACTGGTGAACACTGAAGCTTTCTTT.